A selection of T cell receptor beta chains follows, all from one sample in a study of blood T cell repertoires in COVID-19. Only in-frame clones appear in the TCRdb table, and some are missing; sequencing was by immunoSEQ multiplex PCR. The sample has roughly 180,000 clones, approximately 86% seen once; the top ten hold roughly 8%. Sequences were obtained from peripheral blood. The receptor set was obtained from a man aged 55 to 70 with acute or convalescent COVID-19. The CDR3 runs from the conserved cysteine through the conserved F or W. D genes are given only for firm matches.

d_call v_call cdr3_aa
- TRBV5-4 CASSLPGQWEQFF
- TRBV7-3 CASSHGPGLDTDTQYF
TRBD1 TRBV9 CASSVALSGQGSGEQYF
- TRBV30 CAWSAWEVTEDSPLHF
TRBD2 TRBV19 CASSDPRSGRYEQYF
- TRBV14 CASSLSGTGRTGELFF
- TRBV2 CASSDSMNTEAFF
TRBD1 TRBV28 CASTPGQGTGYTF
- TRBV7-9 CASSLAGTGIVETQYF
- TRBV15 CATSTGAPGQYNEQFF
- TRBV20-1 CSARASRGYTF
TRBD2 TRBV28 CASSLPLAGGGEQYF
- TRBV10-3 CAISARVNNEQFF
TRBD1 TRBV7-9 CASSAGTVYEQYF
TRBD1 TRBV5-5 CASSWTGGTYEQYF
- TRBV18 CASSESGATDTQYF
TRBD1 TRBV10-3 CAAWGQGGNTIYF
TRBD1 TRBV6-6 CASSYEDRGAVYEQYF
TRBD1 TRBV5-5 CASSLLGQGDQPQHF
- TRBV19 CASTGTGWETQYF
- TRBV25-1 CASSEYGLSSEQFF
TRBD2 TRBV24-1 CATSETRTSGILDEQFF
- TRBV7-3 CASSLTTYNEQFF
- TRBV2 CASSDPRTGELFF
- TRBV29-1 CSVGPPEPNEQFF
- TRBV25-1 CASSEAGPYNEQFF
- TRBV19 CASSITVSNQPQHF
TRBD1 TRBV5-5 CASKTGVERGEQFF
TRBD1 TRBV19 CASSFWTGTRQPQHF
- TRBV20-1 CSASVETQYF
- TRBV3-1/TRBV3-2 CASSPLREGHGNTIYF
TRBD1 TRBV24-1 CATSPGQGRSGELFF
- TRBV30 CAWSARTPRLGTGELFF
- TRBV6-1 CASSEVRVNSPLHF
- TRBV5-1 CASSMTTTGETQYF
- TRBV5-8 CASSLRQLGGELFF
TRBD1 TRBV11-2 CASSLGTGGGGGYGYTF
- TRBV5-1 CASSQGGSGANVLTF
TRBD1 TRBV5-1 CASRPGTANNEQFF
- TRBV23-1 CASSPPYRASTGELFF
TRBD2 TRBV6-6 CASSLGLAGGPGDEQYF
- TRBV5-1 CASSSQGPPNTEAFF
- TRBV15 CAIRTANEKLFF
- TRBV5-1 CASSLGGPDYGYTF
TRBD1 TRBV5-8 CASSFTGTAVGAFF
- TRBV7-3 CASSLTGGSDTQYF
- TRBV27 CASSLSAGNSPLHF
- TRBV4-1 CASSQDGVGGGNTIYF